These 10 T cell receptor beta chains came from one sample sequenced in a study of shared clonotypes between healthy human individuals. Sequencing was performed with immunoSEQ multiplex PCR; in TCRdb, only in-frame clones are kept and a portion is missing. The sample consists of hundreds of thousands of clones, around 77% of them appearing once. Sequenced sample: PBMCs. The origin of the receptors is a woman aged 40 to 50 in good health. Some clones in this sample may be carry-over from other donors' samples.

As to this clone: A far larger clone is one base from this, pointing to a likely read error. V usage is TRBV5-6 and J usage is TRBJ2-7; tentatively, D is TRBD2 (6 bases). V was cut by 2 bases and J by 5 bases, with 14 bases left in between. In germline, CDR1 is SGHDT, CDR2 YYEEEE. The CDR3 is made up of 14 amino acids. The CDR3 region has the DNA TGTGCCAGCAGCTTCTATGGCGGGATACACGAGCAGTACTTC. This gives the protein CASSFYGGIHEQYF.

Remarks on this clone: This likely traces to a read error, being one base from a far larger clone. V and J are TRBV7-3 and TRBJ2-7; D is unresolved. Germline V CDR1 and CDR2: SGHTA, FQGTGA. This CDR3 is 17 amino acids long. Trimming left V 2 bases short and J 2 bases short, with 19 bases between. The CDR3, as DNA: TGTGCCAGCAGCTTAGAGGTCGGTCCTCATGTCCCCTACGAGCAGTACTTC. Translated: CASSLEVGPHVPYEQYF.

Note on this clone: Relative to the germline gene, one junction end is altered; a read error may explain this. CDR3 DNA sequence: TGTGGCAGCAGTTACACGCGGGACACAGATACGCAGTATTTT. This translates into CGSSYTRDTDTQYF. The chain carries TRBV6-5 and TRBJ2-3; tentative D call: TRBD2 (6 bases). This CDR3 comprises 14 residues. Germline values: CDR1 MNHEY, CDR2 SVGAGI.

The chain links TRBV6-1 to TRBJ2-1; a weak D match, TRBD2 (6 bases). The CDR3 totals 15 residues. The V end was cut by 6 bases, the J end by 7 bases, with 19 bases between. Germline V lookup: CDR1 MNHNS, CDR2 SASEGT. The CDR3 DNA reads as TGTGCCAGCAGGTCGCCCGCGGAGGGTGGGAATGAGCAGTTCTTC. Encoded protein: CASRSPAEGGNEQFF.

This clone was found once. The chain is built from TRBV19 and TRBJ2-2, with D perhaps given as TRBD1 or TRBD2 (5 bases each). V was pared by 7 bases and J by 5 bases, with 11 bases between. Germline CDR1 is LNHDA and CDR2 is SQIVND (reference sequence). The CDR3 is made up of 13 amino acids. CDR3 sequence: CASNSRETGELFF. The DNA for the CDR3 is TGTGCCAGTAATTCCAGGGAGACCGGGGAGCTGTTTTTT.

Worth noting for this clone: With only one base between it and a far larger clone, this is likely a read error. This chain joins TRBV6-6 and TRBJ1-5; D gene uncertain. The germline gives CDR1 MNHNY, CDR2 SVGAGI (reference sequence). This CDR3 has 11 residues. The CDR3 DNA follows: TGTGCCAGCAGTTCGGAGCAGCCCCAGCGTTTT. Translated: CASSSEQPQRF.

This clone was counted a few times. The V and J genes are TRBV7-2 and TRBJ2-7, with 9 bases identical to TRBD2. The CDR3 has 13 amino acids. Germline loops: CDR1 SGHTA, CDR2 FQGNSA. The V segment lost 1 base and the J segment 12 bases; nucleotides outside the gene matches: 7. The CDR3 DNA sequence: TGTGCCAGCAGCTTAGGGCTAGCGGGGTCTCCGTACTTC. It is translated as CASSLGLAGSPYF. Full variable domain (missing parts from reference TRBV7-2 and TRBJ2-7): GAGVSQSPSNKVTEKGKDVELRCDPISGHTALYWYRQSLGQGLEFLIYFQGNSAPDKSGLPSDRFSAERTGGSVSTLTIQRTQQEDSAVYLCASSLGLAGSPYFGPGTRLTVT.

The V gene is TRBV2, the J gene TRBJ2-7; 9 bases fit TRBD2. J gave up 4 bases and V 5 bases, and 9 bases lay outside the gene matches. Germline CDR1 and CDR2: SNHLY and FYNNEI. The CDR3 sequence is 15 residues long. The CDR3 reads CASSLTSGLLYEQYF. CDR3 coding DNA: TGTGCCAGCAGTTTGACTAGCGGCCTACTTTACGAGCAGTACTTC. The entire variable domain, with the rest obtained from reference TRBV2 and TRBJ2-7, is as follows: EPEVTQTPSHQVTQMGQEVILRCVPISNHLYFYWYRQILGQKVEFLVSFYNNEISEKSEIFDDQFSVERPDGSNFTLKIRSTKLEDSAMYFCASSLTSGLLYEQYFGPGTRLTVT.

This clone is a singleton in its sample. The J gene is TRBJ1-1, the V gene TRBV5-1, with 8 positions matching TRBD1. Germline assignment: CDR1 SGHRS and CDR2 YFSETQ. This CDR3 is built from 15 residues. The junction had 5 bases not matched to a gene; V was cut back by 3 bases and J by 1 base. CDR3 protein: CASSWDRTRNTEAFF. CDR3 DNA: TGCGCCAGCAGCTGGGACAGGACGAGGAACACTGAAGCTTTCTTT.

The CDR3 here is CSVIAGDTDTQYF. The CDR3 coding sequence is TGCAGCGTTATAGCGGGAGACACAGATACGCAGTATTTT. The V gene is TRBV29-1, the J gene TRBJ2-3; 9 bases map to TRBD2. Losses at the gene ends were 5 bases for V and 2 bases for J; bases not matched to a gene: 2. CDR1 SQVTM and CDR2 ANQGSEA come from the germline V gene. The CDR3 spans 13 residues.